The rows below give T cell receptor beta chains drawn from one sample of a study of T-cell reconstitution after alpha-beta-depleted transplantation in children. TCRdb re-called the PCR reads through MiXCR, storing one row per CDR3 protein. The sample lists around 490,000 distinct CDR3 sequences; over 9.5% were seen once. The material sequenced was PBMCs, mostly from graft donor cells, taken 180 days after TCRalphabeta/CD19-depleted stem cell transplant. These TCRs come from a female patient under 10 years old who had a stem cell transplant for aplastic anemia, so the T cells may come from the graft donor. The CDR3 runs from the conserved cysteine through the conserved F or W. The order of the fields is J gene, V gene, clone size, D gene, CDR3 length, CDR3 protein, CDR3 DNA. The D gene is left open where the match is weak. Clone size is not always given. Where it is, it says once, few, many or a class for expanded clones.

>TRBJ2-1|TRBV24-1|NA|TRBD2|17
CATSDTTGTSGYNEQFF
TGTGCCACCAGTGATACCACCGGGACTAGCGGTTACAATGAGCAGTTCTTC
>TRBJ2-7|TRBV5-1|few|NA|15
CASSDRSLSSYEQYF
TGCGCCAGCAGCGATCGCAGCTTGAGCTCCTACGAGCAGTACTTC
>TRBJ1-5|TRBV5-6|many|NA|13
CASSLGRNQPQHF
TGCGCCAGCAGCTTGGGGCGGAATCAGCCCCAGCATTTT
>TRBJ2-1|TRBV14|few|NA|15
CASSKPGASYNEQFF
TGTGCCAGCAGCAAGCCTGGGGCCTCCTACAATGAGCAGTTCTTC
>TRBJ2-1|TRBV3-1|many|NA|14
CASSQDKAYNEQFF
TGTGCCAGCAGCCAAGATAAGGCCTACAATGAGCAGTTCTTC
>TRBJ1-1|TRBV6-1|NA|NA|16
CASSQEVGTLNTEAFF
TGTGCCAGCAGCCAAGAGGTAGGGACGTTGAACACTGAAGCTTTCTTT
>TRBJ2-4|TRBV20-1|NA|TRBD1|15
CSARTRTGGANIQYF
TGCAGTGCTAGAACGAGGACAGGGGGCGCGAACATTCAGTACTTC
>TRBJ2-2|TRBV28|NA|NA|12
CASSLWGGELFF
TGTGCCAGCAGTTTATGGGGCGGGGAGCTGTTTTTT
>TRBJ2-1|TRBV29-1|few|TRBD2|13
CSVEGGRVNEQFF
TGCAGCGTTGAAGGAGGGAGGGTCAATGAGCAGTTCTTC
>TRBJ2-7|TRBV6-1|few|NA|12
CASSKWLHEQYF
TGTGCCAGCAGTAAGTGGTTGCACGAGCAGTACTTC
>TRBJ2-1|TRBV19|NA|TRBD1|16
CASSIEATGVDNEQFF
TGTGCCAGTAGTATAGAAGCGACAGGGGTTGACAATGAGCAGTTCTTC
>TRBJ2-7|TRBV28|few|NA|15
CASSLLYTSSYEQYF
TGTGCCAGCAGCCTCCTTTACACCAGCTCCTACGAGCAGTACTTC
>TRBJ2-1|TRBV6-5|NA|TRBD1|14
CASSYRGRRDEQFF
TGTGCCAGCAGTTACAGGGGGCGCAGAGATGAGCAGTTCTTC
>TRBJ2-5|TRBV10-3|many|NA|14
CAISERGGRETQYF
TGTGCCATCAGTGAGAGGGGCGGACGGGAGACCCAGTACTTC
>TRBJ2-4|TRBV7-2|few|NA|16
CASSFPPRESKNIQYF
TGTGCCAGCAGCTTTCCCCCCCGGGAGTCCAAAAACATTCAGTACTTC
>TRBJ2-1|TRBV4-3|NA|NA|15
CASSPFVLPQYEQFF
TGCGCCAGCAGTCCTTTCGTCCTCCCGCAATATGAGCAGTTCTTC
>TRBJ2-7|TRBV15|few|TRBD2|18
CATSAPLGASGRSPEQYF
TGTGCCACCAGCGCCCCTCTGGGGGCTAGCGGGAGATCTCCCGAGCAGTACTTC
>TRBJ1-1|TRBV24-1|few|NA|13
CATRGSGDTEAFF
TGTGCCACCCGGGGTTCGGGGGATACTGAAGCTTTCTTT
>TRBJ2-3|TRBV2|many|NA|12
CASSERGDTQYF
TGTGCCAGCAGTGAACGGGGGGATACGCAGTATTTT
>TRBJ1-3|TRBV18|NA|NA|16
CASSPLDQGAGNTIYF
TGTGCCAGCTCACCACTTGACCAGGGAGCTGGAAACACCATATATTTT
>TRBJ1-2|TRBV12-3/TRBV12-4|NA|NA|15
CASSFVAGANYGYTF
TGTGCCAGCAGTTTCGTGGCGGGAGCTAACTATGGCTACACCTTC
>TRBJ1-5|TRBV28|few|TRBD1|16
CASSLRGTGPNQPQHF
TGTGCCAGCAGTCTTCGCGGGACAGGTCCTAATCAGCCCCAGCATTTT
>TRBJ2-1|TRBV7-2|many|NA|15
CASSLYGNRYNEQFF
TGTGCCAGCAGCCTTTACGGAAACCGATACAATGAGCAGTTCTTC
>TRBJ1-4|TRBV4-2|few|NA|17
CASSQDHGSSANEKLFF
TGTGCCAGCAGCCAAGATCACGGGAGTTCAGCTAATGAAAAACTGTTTTTT
>TRBJ2-5|TRBV6-2/TRBV6-3|NA|NA|15
CASSWDTLYQETQYF
TGTGCCAGCAGTTGGGACACCTTGTACCAAGAGACCCAGTACTTC
>TRBJ2-1|TRBV24-1|NA|NA|11
CATSTRDEQFF
TGTGCCACCAGCACACGGGATGAGCAGTTCTTC
>TRBJ2-5|TRBV5-1|NA|TRBD2|16
CASSLELAGGRGTQYF
TGCGCCAGCAGCTTGGAACTAGCGGGAGGGAGGGGGACCCAGTACTTC
>TRBJ1-3|TRBV20-1|few|NA|17
CSASTPLGVEFGNTIYF
TGCAGTGCTAGTACCCCCCTCGGGGTAGAGTTTGGAAACACCATATATTTT
>TRBJ1-4|TRBV28|few|NA|16
CASSTRGAPRNEKLFF
TGTGCCAGCAGTACCAGAGGGGCCCCTCGGAATGAAAAACTGTTTTTT
>TRBJ2-2|TRBV3-1|few|TRBD1|16
CASRPSGTGNTGELFF
TGTGCCAGCAGGCCTTCGGGGACAGGGAACACCGGGGAGCTGTTTTTT